This T cell receptor (beta chain) was identified in a study of blood T cell repertoires in COVID-19. Study at large: PBMCs, B-cell-depleted T cells, or T cells provided the cDNA or gDNA that made up the material.

Profiling relied on immunoSEQ multiplex PCR, and the TCRdb table lists in-frame clones only, not all of them. Of 210,000 or so clones in the sample, 70% to 90% were seen once. The length of the CDR3 is 14 residues. Trimming left V 7 bases short and J 3 bases short, with 13 bases between. Germline lookup yields CDR1 SNHLY and CDR2 FYNNEI. The receptor was derived from a woman aged 40 to 49 with acute or convalescent COVID-19. The sample consisted of peripheral blood. The J gene is TRBJ1-5, the V gene TRBV2; a possible D gene is TRBD1 (6 bases). The CDR3 reads CASKPGTYNQPQHF. The CDR3 DNA reads as TGTGCCAGCAAACCCGGGACATACAATCAGCCCCAGCATTTT. The full variable domain, completed using reference TRBV2 and TRBJ1-5, is EPEVTQTPSHQVTQMGQEVILRCVPISNHLYFYWYRQILGQKVEFLVSFYNNEISEKSEIFDDQFSVERPDGSNFTLKIRSTKLEDSAMYFCASKPGTYNQPQHFGDGTRLSIL.